The sequence of this T cell receptor beta chain was determined in a study of Ad26.COV2.S vaccination and SARS-CoV-2 variants (dated by TCRdb to the early 2020s). With regard to the full study: Donors in the vaccine arm were drawn from COV1001, a phase I-IIa trial of Ad26.COV2.S in healthy adults that was multicentre, randomized, double-blind and placebo-controlled. Trial participants were randomized into five groups of five, in which low-dose or high-dose Ad26.COV2.S was given once or twice, or placebo was given on both occasions. Sequencing of the TCRbeta repertoire served to evaluate the specificity and breadth of SARS-CoV-2-reactive T cell receptors following Ad26.COV2.S vaccination. Ad26.COV2.S was administered intramuscularly at 5 x 10^10 or 1 x 10^11 viral particles, either as a single shot or as two shots given 56 days apart. The TCR-sequenced set comprised around 30 samples: roughly 19 Ad26.COV2.S vaccine recipients, 5 placebo recipients and 8 SARS-CoV-2 convalescent individuals. Investigators did not know the trial group allocation while performing experiments and assessing outcomes.

The immunoSEQ Assay was the method used to sequence TCRbeta CDR3 regions. After extraction, genomic DNA underwent amplification by bias-controlled multiplex PCR, followed by high-throughput sequencing. In the source study's methods: To quantify the absolute abundance of each unique TCRbeta CDR3 region, sequences were collapsed and filtered. T cell fraction was estimated by normalizing TCRbeta template counts to usable DNA, with usable DNA measured through amplification of reference genes found in all nucleated cells. Repertoire TCRs were annotated as SARS-CoV-2-specific when V gene, CDR3 amino acid sequence and J gene were exactly matched to a known reactive TCR set. The reference SARS-CoV-2 TCR set came from MIRA and was filtered for enrichment in COVID-19-positive ImmuneCODE repertoires, removing public or cross-reactive TCRs. Based on the MIRA antigens, annotated TCRs were further analysed at the level of specific ORF or position within ORF. Depth was the summed frequency of annotated unique rearrangements, while breadth was defined as annotated unique rearrangements over total unique productive rearrangements. Two-sided Wilcoxon rank-sum tests were used to compare TCR breadth between groups. TCRdb holds this immuneACCESS table with in-frame rearrangements only. Some clones are missing; in checked studies, unresolved V genes explain under half, and the rest has no known cause. Clonal size and the V and J genes are those of that table, whereas D and trimming came from the DNA. The sample contains approximately 360,000 clones, around four fifths of them found a single time. The ten largest clonotypes hold 7% to 9.5% of the sample.

General conclusions and limits of the study: The study lacked the statistical power to compare responses across vaccine doses or regimens. Non-spike TCR breadth was comparable between vaccine and placebo recipients, consistent with the vaccine containing only spike. The authors noted that the TCR breadth and depth analyses may have underestimated total T cell responses. After vaccination, substantial breadth of spike-specific CD8+ and CD4+ T cell responses was reported. Spike-specific TCR breadth was higher in Ad26.COV2.S recipients than in placebo recipients (P = 0.0014).

Read against the paper, the sample's treatment or condition label means: about 20 received Ad26.COV2.S at low or high dose, single or two shots; about 5 received placebo; per-sample allocation not given. Repertoires of vaccine and placebo recipients were sequenced from samples collected on day 63 after the first injection. Between 29 July and 7 August 2020, Cohort 1b enrolled about 27 adults aged 18-55 years at one site in Boston, USA. Ad26.COV2.S was a replication-incompetent adenovirus type 26 vector expressing a prefusion-stabilized SARS-CoV-2 spike protein from the original Wuhan strain. The table lists this clone with a few counts. The specificity of this receptor is unknown. There are no base qualities to consult, and no much larger clone falls within one base. The CDR3 covers 13 residues, taking in both the cysteine and the phenylalanine. Of all the DNA, just the CDR3 is kept, 39 bases in frame from base 1. CDR1 PRHDT and CDR2 FYEKMQ are derived from the germline V gene (reference sequence). The junction carries 16 bases between V and J, which are trimmed by 3 bases and 11 bases respectively.

The rearranged segments are TRBV13 and TRBJ1-1; a tentative D match to TRBD1 spans 5 bases. The TCR sequence derives from a person between 18 and 65 years old who received the Ad26.COV2.S COVID-19 vaccine or a placebo. This specimen consisted of peripheral blood, obtained in a trial of Ad26.COV2.S vaccine versus placebo. The DNA is as follows: TGTGCCAGCAGCTTGCTTAGAGCCGAGGGGGCTTTCTTT. Its protein product is CASSLLRAEGAFF.